These T cell receptor beta chains were read from a single sample in a study of breast tumors, draining lymph nodes, adjacent tissues. TCRdb called the multiplex PCR reads again in MiXCR, with one record for every CDR3 protein. This sample has 66,000 or so distinct CDR3 sequences, with approximately 40% found just once. Sequenced sample: breast tumor tissue. The receptors stem from a female donor with breast cancer. Some clones in this sample may be carry-over from other donors' samples. Each CDR3 is given with its conserved first and last residue. The D gene is left open where the match is weak. The listing skips clone size in some rows; elsewhere it reads once, few, many or a size class.

NA,many,TRBJ2-5,TRBV18,CASSAQGSGVKTQYF,TGTGCCAGCTCCGCACAGGGTTCGGGTGTAAAGACCCAGTACTTC
NA,NA,TRBJ1-1,TRBV24-1,CATSALGGEAFF,TGTGCCACCAGTGCCTTGGGGGGTGAAGCTTTCTTT
NA,NA,TRBJ1-4,TRBV7-6,CASSLEGPSEKLFF,TGTGCCAGCAGCTTAGAGGGGCCGAGTGAAAAACTGTTTTTT
NA,NA,TRBJ2-7,TRBV11-2,CASSPWSRTYANTGEQYF,TGTGCCAGCAGCCCGTGGTCCAGAACTTACGCGAACACCGGGGAGCAGTACTTC
NA,once,TRBJ2-6,TRBV29-1,CSVGSTGDNYGANVLTF,TGCAGCGTTGGGTCCACAGGTGATAACTATGGGGCCAACGTCCTGACTTTC
NA,NA,TRBJ1-4,TRBV6-6,CASSYESVSLFF,TGTGCCAGCAGTTACGAATCGGTCTCTCTGTTTTTT
NA,many,TRBJ2-2,TRBV20-1,CSATPRGATGELFF,TGCAGTGCCACCCCCAGGGGTGCCACCGGGGAGCTGTTTTTT
TRBD1,many,TRBJ2-7,TRBV12-5,CASGSGQGTYEQYF,TGTGCTAGTGGTTCCGGACAGGGCACCTACGAGCAGTACTTC
TRBD2,many,TRBJ2-3,TRBV13,CASSLGGGSGRPDTQYF,TGTGCCAGCAGCTTAGGGGGTGGTAGCGGGAGACCAGATACGCAGTATTTT
NA,few,TRBJ1-2,TRBV12-3/TRBV12-4,CASSFGMGIRHTF,NA
NA,NA,TRBJ1-6,TRBV9,CASSVGGSENPPLHF,TGTGCCAGCAGCGTAGGGGGGTCAGAGAATCCACCCCTCCACTTT
NA,many,TRBJ2-7,TRBV11-2,CASSLPKGEDYEQYF,TGTGCCAGCAGCTTACCCAAGGGAGAAGACTACGAGCAGTACTTC
TRBD1,NA,TRBJ2-3,TRBV19,CASSARRTGTPDTQYF,TGTGCCAGTAGTGCGAGGAGGACAGGGACTCCAGATACGCAGTATTTT
TRBD1,many,TRBJ2-3,TRBV27,CASRRGQGADTQYF,TGTGCCAGCAGGCGGGGACAGGGGGCAGATACGCAGTATTTT
NA,once,TRBJ1-2,TRBV2,CASSRDPLPNYGYTF,TGTGCCAGCAGCCGGGACCCGCTCCCTAACTATGGCTACACCTTC
TRBD1,many,TRBJ1-2,TRBV29-1,CSVYGTAGDSYGYTF,TGCAGCGTTTACGGGACAGCGGGGGATAGCTATGGCTACACCTTC
NA,many,TRBJ1-2,TRBV19,CASSIGELGSGYTF,TGTGCCAGTAGTATAGGGGAGTTGGGGTCTGGCTACACCTTC
TRBD1,NA,TRBJ2-5,TRBV19,CASSMDLDRGRMGSQCF,TGTGCCAGTAGTATGGACTTGGACAGGGGGCGTATGGGGTCCCAGTGCTTC
NA,many,TRBJ1-6,TRBV9,CASSAGLENSPLHF,TGTGCCAGCTCTGCAGGGCTAGAGAATTCACCCCTCCACTTT
TRBD2,many,TRBJ2-7,TRBV20-1,CSARGPLGTAGDSGQYF,TGCAGTGCTAGAGGGCCCCTAGGAACAGCGGGGGATTCGGGGCAGTACTTC
NA,many,TRBJ1-2,TRBV25-1,CASSAGILVGYTF,TGTGCCAGCAGTGCCGGGATCCTAGTTGGCTACACCTTC
NA,NA,TRBJ1-4,TRBV20-1,CSASTSGPQHEKLFF,TGCAGTGCTAGTACTAGCGGGCCTCAGCATGAAAAACTGTTTTTT
NA,few,TRBJ1-2,TRBV12-3/TRBV12-4,CASSLGMGIRHTF,TGTGCCAGCAGTTTGGGGATGGGGATACGACACACCTTC
NA,few,TRBJ2-2,TRBV3-1,CASSSRLGGGPKAGELFF,TGTGCCAGCAGCTCCCGACTCGGCGGGGGCCCTAAAGCCGGGGAGCTGTTTTTT
TRBD1,many,TRBJ2-7,TRBV10-2,CASSSGTGNEQYF,TGCGCCAGCAGCTCCGGGACAGGCAACGAGCAGTACTTC
NA,NA,TRBJ2-3,TRBV20-1,CSAWSPTDTQYF,TGCAGTGCCTGGTCCCCCACAGATACGCAGTATTTT
NA,many,TRBJ2-6,TRBV9,CASSVVFSGANVLTF,TGTGCCAGCAGCGTAGTCTTCTCTGGGGCCAACGTCCTGACTTTC
NA,many,TRBJ2-7,TRBV20-1,CSGGGTLYEQYF,TGCAGTGGGGGCGGGACACTATACGAGCAGTACTTC
NA,NA,TRBJ2-6,TRBV2,CASGAQGFGANVPTF,TGTGCCAGCGGCGCACAGGGTTTTGGGGCCAACGTCCCGACTTTC
TRBD2,NA,TRBJ2-2,TRBV7-9,CASAYGGAGELFF,TGTGCCAGCGCTTACGGGGGGGCCGGGGAGCTGTTTTTT
TRBD1,NA,TRBJ1-2,TRBV5-4,CASSRRRDREYNGYTF,TGTGCCAGCAGCAGGCGCCGGGACAGGGAGTACAATGGCTACACCTTC
NA,NA,TRBJ2-2,TRBV7-6,CASRANTGELFF,TGTGCCAGCAGGGCCAACACCGGGGAGCTGTTTTTT
TRBD2,few,TRBJ2-7,TRBV3-1,CASSQDVAGGPEVSSYEQYF,TGTGCCAGCAGCCAAGATGTAGCGGGAGGGCCAGAAGTCAGCTCCTACGAGCAGTACTTC